This TCR beta chain stems from a study of vaccination effects on CD4 cells after COVID-19. ViraFEST expansion of antigen-specific CD4+ T cells with viral peptide pools preceded sequencing. CD4+ T cell isolation took place after approximately ten days of culture. Vaccination of participants consisted of two doses of either the BNT162b2 or mRNA-1273 vaccine. This table comes from immunoSEQ multiplex PCR, and its TCRdb copy is limited to in-frame clones, with some not included. The sample comprises about 72,000 clones, about 80% of which are singletons, and around 1.3% rests with the top ten. Study-wide findings and caveats: Cross-reactivity with common cold coronaviruses was shown by only 1 of 255 vaccine-induced clones in healthy vaccinees.

This clone is a singleton in its sample. Its antigen remains unknown. V lost 5 bases, J lost 10 bases, and 15 bases stayed unmatched. The germline V gene has CDR1 MRHNA and CDR2 SNTAGT. CDR3 size: 15 residues. The gene calls are TRBV6-4 and TRBJ1-2; TRBD1 matches at 8 bases. The sample consisted of CD4+ T cells from PBMCs cultured with HCoV-229E spike peptides, taken after COVID-19 vaccination. The receptor was derived from a human donor who received a COVID-19 vaccine. The CDR3 sequence is CASSQGGTGARDYTF. Written as DNA, the CDR3 is TGTGCCAGCAGTCAGGGCGGGACAGGTGCCAGGGACTACACCTTC.